This T cell receptor beta chain was observed in a study of control samples from healthy donors and cancer patients. The trim removed 6 bases at V and 2 bases at J, leaving 7 bases unmatched. The CDR3 sequence is 15 residues long. The germline gives CDR1 LGHDT, CDR2 YNNKEL (reference sequence). Produced via immunoSEQ multiplex PCR; TCRdb's table is partial and in-frame only. The sample contains about 140,000 clones, about 90% of which appear only once. This chain uses TRBV3-1 (or the pseudogene TRBV3-2) with TRBJ1-5; 7 nucleotides align to TRBD1. The sequenced sample was blood. This TCR derives from a man aged 18 to 29 in good health. The CDR3 sequence is CASRRDRVGNQPQHF. DNA of the CDR3: TGTGCCAGCAGACGCGACAGGGTCGGCAATCAGCCCCAGCATTTT.